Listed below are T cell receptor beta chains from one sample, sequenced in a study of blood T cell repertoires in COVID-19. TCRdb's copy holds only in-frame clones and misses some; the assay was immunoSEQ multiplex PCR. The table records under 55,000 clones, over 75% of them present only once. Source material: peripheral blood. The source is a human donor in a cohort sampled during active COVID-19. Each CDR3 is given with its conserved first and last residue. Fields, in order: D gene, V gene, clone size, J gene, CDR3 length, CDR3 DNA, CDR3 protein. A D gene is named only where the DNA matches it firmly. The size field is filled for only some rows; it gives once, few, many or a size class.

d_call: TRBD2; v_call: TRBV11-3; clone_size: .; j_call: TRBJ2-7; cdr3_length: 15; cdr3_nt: TGTGCCAGCAGCTTCCCGACTAGCGGGACCTACGAGCAGTACTTC; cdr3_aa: CASSFPTSGTYEQYF
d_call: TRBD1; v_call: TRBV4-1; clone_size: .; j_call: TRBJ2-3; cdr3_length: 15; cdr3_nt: TGCGCCAGCAGCCCCCGACAGGGACCCACAGATACGCAGTATTTT; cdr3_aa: CASSPRQGPTDTQYF
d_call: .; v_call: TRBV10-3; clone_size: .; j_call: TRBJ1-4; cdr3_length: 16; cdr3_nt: TGTGCCATCAGTGAGTCTCCCGGGGTACTTAATGAAAAACTGTTTTTT; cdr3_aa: CAISESPGVLNEKLFF
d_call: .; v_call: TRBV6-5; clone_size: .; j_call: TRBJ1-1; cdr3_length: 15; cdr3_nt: TGTGCCAGCAGTTACTCGATAGGTGGAGAGGGTGAAGCTTTCTTT; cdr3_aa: CASSYSIGGEGEAFF
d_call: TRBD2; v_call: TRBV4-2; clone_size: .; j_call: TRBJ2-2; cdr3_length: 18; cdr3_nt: TGTGCCAGCAGCCAAGAAACTAGCGGGAGGGCCGGTCGCGGGGAGCTGTTTTTT; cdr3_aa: CASSQETSGRAGRGELFF
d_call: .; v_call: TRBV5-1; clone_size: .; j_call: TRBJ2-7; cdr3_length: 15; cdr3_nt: TGCGCCAGCAGCTTGGCCCGGGGGAACTCCTACGAGCAGTACTTC; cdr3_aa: CASSLARGNSYEQYF
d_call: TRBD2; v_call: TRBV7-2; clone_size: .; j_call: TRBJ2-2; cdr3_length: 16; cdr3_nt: TGTGCCAGCAGCTTGGTTGGTAGCGGGACGGCCGGGGAGCTGTTTTTT; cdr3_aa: CASSLVGSGTAGELFF
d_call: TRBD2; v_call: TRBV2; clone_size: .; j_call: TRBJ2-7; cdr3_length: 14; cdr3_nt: TGTGCCAGCAGGGCCCTTGGGACTAGTGACGAGCAGTACTTC; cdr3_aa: CASRALGTSDEQYF
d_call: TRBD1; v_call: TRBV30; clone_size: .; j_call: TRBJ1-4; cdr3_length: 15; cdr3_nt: TGTGCCTCCCAGCCCCCGGGACAGCAAAATGAAAAACTGTTTTTT; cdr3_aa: CASQPPGQQNEKLFF
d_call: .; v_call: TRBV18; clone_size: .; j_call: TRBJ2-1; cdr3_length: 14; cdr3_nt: TGTGCCAGCTCACCAGGGCGATCGGACAATGAGCAGTTCTTC; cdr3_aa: CASSPGRSDNEQFF
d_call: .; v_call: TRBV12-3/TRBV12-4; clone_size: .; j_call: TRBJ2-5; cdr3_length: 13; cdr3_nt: TGTGCCAGCAGGGGAACAGGGTGGGAGACCCAGTACTTC; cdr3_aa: CASRGTGWETQYF
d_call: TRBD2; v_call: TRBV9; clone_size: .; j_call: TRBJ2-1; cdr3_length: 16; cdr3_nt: TGTGCCAGCAGCGCCAGACTAGCGGGAGCCCTATCTGAGCAGTTCTTC; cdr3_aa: CASSARLAGALSEQFF
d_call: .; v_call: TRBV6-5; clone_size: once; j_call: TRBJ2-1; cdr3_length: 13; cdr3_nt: TGTGCCAGCAGTTACGACTATATAAACGAGCAGTTCTTC; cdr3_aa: CASSYDYINEQFF
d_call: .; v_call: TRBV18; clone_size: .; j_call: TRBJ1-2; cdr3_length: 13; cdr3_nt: TGTGCCAGCTCATCGGGAGTCAACTATGGCTACACCTTC; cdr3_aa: CASSSGVNYGYTF
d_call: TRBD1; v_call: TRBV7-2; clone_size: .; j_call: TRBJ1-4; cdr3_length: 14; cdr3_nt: TGTGCCAGCAGCCCCGGACAGGGGGGCGAAAAACTGTTTTTT; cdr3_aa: CASSPGQGGEKLFF
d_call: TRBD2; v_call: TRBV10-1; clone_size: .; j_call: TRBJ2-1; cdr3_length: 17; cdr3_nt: TGCGCCAGCAGTGAGTCGATGGGTCTAGCGGGCTACAATGAGCAGTTCTTC; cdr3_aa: CASSESMGLAGYNEQFF
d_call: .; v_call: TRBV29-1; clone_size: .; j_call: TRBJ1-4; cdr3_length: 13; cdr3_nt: TGCAGCGTCGGGGAATTGGCTAATGAAAAACTGTTTTTT; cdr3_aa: CSVGELANEKLFF
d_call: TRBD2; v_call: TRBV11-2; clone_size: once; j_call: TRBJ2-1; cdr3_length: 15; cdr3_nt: TGTGCCAGCAGCTTCAGGGGACTAGGGACGAATGAGCAGTTCTTC; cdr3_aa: CASSFRGLGTNEQFF
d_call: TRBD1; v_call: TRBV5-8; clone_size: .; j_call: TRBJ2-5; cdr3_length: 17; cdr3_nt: TGTGCCAGCAGCCAAGGGACAGGGCAGGGGACGAAAGAGACCCAGTACTTC; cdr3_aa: CASSQGTGQGTKETQYF
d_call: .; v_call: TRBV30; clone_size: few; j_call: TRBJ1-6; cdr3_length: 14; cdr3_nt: TGTGCCTGGAGTTCTACTCGGGGGAGTTCACCCCTCCACTTT; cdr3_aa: CAWSSTRGSSPLHF
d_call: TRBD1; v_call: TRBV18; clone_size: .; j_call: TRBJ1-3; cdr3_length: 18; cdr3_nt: TGTGCCAGCTCACCAACAACCGGGACAGCTGACTCTGGAAACACCATATATTTT; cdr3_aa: CASSPTTGTADSGNTIYF
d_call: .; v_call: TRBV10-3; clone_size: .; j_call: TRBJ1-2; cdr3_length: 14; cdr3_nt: TGTGCCATCAGTGAGTCGGGGCAAAACTATGGCTACACCTTC; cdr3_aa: CAISESGQNYGYTF
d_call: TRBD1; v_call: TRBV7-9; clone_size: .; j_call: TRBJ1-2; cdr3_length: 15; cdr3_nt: TGTGCCAGCAGCTTAGAAACAGGGGGAAGCTATGGCTACACCTTC; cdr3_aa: CASSLETGGSYGYTF
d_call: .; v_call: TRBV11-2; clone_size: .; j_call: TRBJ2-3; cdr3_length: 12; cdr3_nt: TGTGCCAGCAGCCAGGGGATAGATACGCAGTATTTT; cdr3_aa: CASSQGIDTQYF
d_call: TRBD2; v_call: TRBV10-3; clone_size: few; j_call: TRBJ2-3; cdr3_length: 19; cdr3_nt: TGTGCCATCAGTGCACCGGGACTAGCGCCAAGCGGGGGCACAGATACGCAGTATTTT; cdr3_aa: CAISAPGLAPSGGTDTQYF
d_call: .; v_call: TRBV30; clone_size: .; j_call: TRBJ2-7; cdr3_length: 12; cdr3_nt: TGTGCCTGGAGTACATCCGGCGGAAGTCAGTACTTC; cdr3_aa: CAWSTSGGSQYF
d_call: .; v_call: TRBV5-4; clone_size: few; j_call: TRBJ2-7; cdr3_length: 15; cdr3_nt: TGTGCCAGCAGCCCCGGCGGAGTCAACACCTACGAGCAGTACTTC; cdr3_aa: CASSPGGVNTYEQYF
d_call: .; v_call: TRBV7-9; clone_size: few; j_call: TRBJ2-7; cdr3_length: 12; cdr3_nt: TGTGCCAGCAGCTTAGACAGGCACGAGCAGTACTTC; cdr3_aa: CASSLDRHEQYF
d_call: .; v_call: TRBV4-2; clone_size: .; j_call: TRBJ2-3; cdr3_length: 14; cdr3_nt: TGTGCCAGCAGCCAAGATTTACAGAGGGAGACGCAGTATTTT; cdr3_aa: CASSQDLQRETQYF
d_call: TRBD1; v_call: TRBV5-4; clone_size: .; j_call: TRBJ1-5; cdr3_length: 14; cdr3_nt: TGTGCCAGCAGCAGGGACAGGGCCAATCAGCCCCAGCATTTT; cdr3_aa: CASSRDRANQPQHF
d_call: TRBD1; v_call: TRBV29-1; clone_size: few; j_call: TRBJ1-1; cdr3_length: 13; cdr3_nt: TGCAGCGCCGAAGACAGGGGTGACACTGAAGCTTTCTTT; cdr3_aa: CSAEDRGDTEAFF
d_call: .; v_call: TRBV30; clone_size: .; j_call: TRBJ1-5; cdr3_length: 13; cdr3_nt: TGTGCCTGGAGTGTACGGGAGGGCGGGCCCCAGCATTTT; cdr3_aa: CAWSVREGGPQHF
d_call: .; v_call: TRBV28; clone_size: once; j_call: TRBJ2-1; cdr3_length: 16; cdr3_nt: TGTGCCAGCAGTTTTTCTACTAGCCTCTCCTACAATGAGCAGTTCTTC; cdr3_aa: CASSFSTSLSYNEQFF
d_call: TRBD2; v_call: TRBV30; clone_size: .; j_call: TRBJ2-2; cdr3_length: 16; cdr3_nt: TGTGCCTGGAGTAAGACTAGCGGGATGTCTACCGGGGAGCTGTTTTTT; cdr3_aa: CAWSKTSGMSTGELFF
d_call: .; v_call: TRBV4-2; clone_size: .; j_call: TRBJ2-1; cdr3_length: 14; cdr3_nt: TGTGCCAGCAGAGGGCCGGGAGTGGGGAATGAGCAGTTCTTC; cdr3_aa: CASRGPGVGNEQFF
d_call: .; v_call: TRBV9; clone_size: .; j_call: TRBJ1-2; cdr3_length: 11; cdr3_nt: TGTGCCAGCAGCGACTTGTATGGCTACACCTTC; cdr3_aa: CASSDLYGYTF
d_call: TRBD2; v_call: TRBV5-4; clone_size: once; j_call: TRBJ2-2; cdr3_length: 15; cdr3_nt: TGTGCCAGCAGCAGGGGAGGGAGGAGGACCGGGGAGCTGTTTTTT; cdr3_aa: CASSRGGRRTGELFF
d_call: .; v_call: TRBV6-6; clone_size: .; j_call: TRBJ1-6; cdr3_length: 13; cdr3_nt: TGTGCCAGTCACGACAGCTCAAATTCACCCCTCCACTTT; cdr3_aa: CASHDSSNSPLHF
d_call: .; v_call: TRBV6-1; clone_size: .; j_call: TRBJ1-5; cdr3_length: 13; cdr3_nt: TGTGCCAGCAGTGAAGCCGGGAATCAGCCCCAGCATTTT; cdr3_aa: CASSEAGNQPQHF
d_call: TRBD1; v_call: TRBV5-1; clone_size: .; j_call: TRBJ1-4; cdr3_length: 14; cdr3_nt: TGCGCCAGCAGCTTTGAGACAGGGGCTGAAAAACTGTTTTTT; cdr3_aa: CASSFETGAEKLFF
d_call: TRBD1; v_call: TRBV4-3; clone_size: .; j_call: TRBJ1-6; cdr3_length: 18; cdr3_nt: TGCGCCAGCAGCCAAGTCGGACAGGGGCGGATTATGAATTCACCCCTCCACTTT; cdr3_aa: CASSQVGQGRIMNSPLHF
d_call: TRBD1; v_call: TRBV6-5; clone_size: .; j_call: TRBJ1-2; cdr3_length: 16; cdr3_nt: TGTGCCAGCAGTTATCCCCTAGACAGGGGGAACTATGGCTACACCTTC; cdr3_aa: CASSYPLDRGNYGYTF
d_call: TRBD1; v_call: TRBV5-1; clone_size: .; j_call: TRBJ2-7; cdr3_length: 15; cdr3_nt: TGCGCCAGCAGCTTGGAGGGGACAGGGTTAAGGGAGCAGTACTTC; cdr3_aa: CASSLEGTGLREQYF
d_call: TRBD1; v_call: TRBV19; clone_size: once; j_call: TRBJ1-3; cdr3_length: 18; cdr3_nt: TGTGCCAGTAGTGCACTGGACAGGGGGCCTATCTCTGGAAACACCATATATTTT; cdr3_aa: CASSALDRGPISGNTIYF
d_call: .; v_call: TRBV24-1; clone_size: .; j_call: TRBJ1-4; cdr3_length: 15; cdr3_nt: TGTGCCACCAGTGATTCAAGGGGAACTGGTGAAAAACTGTTTTTT; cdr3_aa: CATSDSRGTGEKLFF
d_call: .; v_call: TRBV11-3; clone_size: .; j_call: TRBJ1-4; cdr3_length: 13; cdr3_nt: TGTGCCAGCAGCTTAGTATTCTCCGAAAAACTGTTTTTT; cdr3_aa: CASSLVFSEKLFF